The TCR beta chain described here comes from a study of metastatic and nonmetastatic thyroid tumors. On the study more broadly: Across blood and tumor or nodule tissue, repertoires from malignant and benign thyroid patients were compared with one another.

General study points: Reportedly, malignant thyroid tumors had significantly higher TCR beta diversity than benign nodules, in blood and tumor.

No patient had received any treatment before thyroid surgery. As for this clone: Antigen: not known. Additional DNA sequences in this sample encode the identical CDR3.

Authors' methods: Building a distant-metastasis classifier for papillary thyroid cancer drew on CDR3 differences across clinicopathological groups. MiXCR reprocessed the PCR reads for TCRdb. These V and J calls are TCRdb output, not the study's own analysis. The table has roughly 4,100 clones, approximately 40% seen once. This receptor was taken from a female donor with papillary thyroid cancer or a benign thyroid nodule (not recorded which). Some clones in this sample may be carry-over from other donors' samples. The specimen was tumor tissue.

This CDR3 reads CASSFALTYEQYF. CDR3 bases: TGTGCCAGCAGTTTCGCTTTAACCTACGAGCAGTACTTC. The rearrangement uses TRBV12-3 or TRBV12-4 and TRBJ2-7; D remains unclear. CDR3 length equals 13 residues. V shed 3 bases and J shed 2 bases, with 8 bases lying between them.